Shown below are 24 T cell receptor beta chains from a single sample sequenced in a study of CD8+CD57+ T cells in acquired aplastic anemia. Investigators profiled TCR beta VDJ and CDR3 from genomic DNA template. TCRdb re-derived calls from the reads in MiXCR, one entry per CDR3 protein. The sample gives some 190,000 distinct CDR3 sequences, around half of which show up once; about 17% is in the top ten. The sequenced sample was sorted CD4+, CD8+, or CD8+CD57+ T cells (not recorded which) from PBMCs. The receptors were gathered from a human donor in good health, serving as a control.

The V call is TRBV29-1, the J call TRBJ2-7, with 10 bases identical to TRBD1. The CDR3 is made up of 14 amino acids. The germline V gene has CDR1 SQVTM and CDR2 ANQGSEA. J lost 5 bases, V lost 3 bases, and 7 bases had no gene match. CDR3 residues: CSVDWTGGLNEQYF. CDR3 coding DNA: TGCAGCGTTGATTGGACAGGGGGTCTAAACGAGCAGTACTTC.

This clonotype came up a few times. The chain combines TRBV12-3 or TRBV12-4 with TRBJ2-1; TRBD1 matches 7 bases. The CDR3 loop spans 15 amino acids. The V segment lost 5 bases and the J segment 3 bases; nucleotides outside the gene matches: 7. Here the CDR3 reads CASSTGAGGYNEQFF. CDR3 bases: TGTGCCAGCAGTACAGGGGCTGGGGGCTACAATGAGCAGTTCTTC.

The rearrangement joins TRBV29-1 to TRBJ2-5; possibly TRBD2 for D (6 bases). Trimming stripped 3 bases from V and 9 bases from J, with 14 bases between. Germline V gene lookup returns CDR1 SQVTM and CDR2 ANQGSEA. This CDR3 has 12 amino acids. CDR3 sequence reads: CSVDWGLSPQYF. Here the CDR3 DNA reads TGCAGCGTTGATTGGGGACTGTCTCCCCAGTACTTC.

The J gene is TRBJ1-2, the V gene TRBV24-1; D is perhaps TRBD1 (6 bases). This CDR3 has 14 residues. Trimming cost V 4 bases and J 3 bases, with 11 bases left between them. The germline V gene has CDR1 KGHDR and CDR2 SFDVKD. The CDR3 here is CATSDSDSYYGYTF. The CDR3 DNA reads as TGTGCCACCAGTGACTCGGACAGCTACTATGGCTACACCTTC.

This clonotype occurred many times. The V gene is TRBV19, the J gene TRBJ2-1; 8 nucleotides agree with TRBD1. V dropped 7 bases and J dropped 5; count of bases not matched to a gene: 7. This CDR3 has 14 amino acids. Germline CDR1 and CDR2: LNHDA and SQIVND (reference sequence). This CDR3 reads CASKVGTGNNEQFF. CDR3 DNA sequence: TGTGCCAGTAAGGTAGGGACAGGTAACAATGAGCAGTTCTTC.

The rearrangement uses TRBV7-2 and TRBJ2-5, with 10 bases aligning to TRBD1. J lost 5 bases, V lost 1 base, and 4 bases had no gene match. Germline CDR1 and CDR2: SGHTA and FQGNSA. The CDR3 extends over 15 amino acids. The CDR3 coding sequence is TGTGCCAGCAGCTTAGACGGGACAGGGGAGGAGACCCAGTACTTC. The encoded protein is CASSLDGTGEETQYF.

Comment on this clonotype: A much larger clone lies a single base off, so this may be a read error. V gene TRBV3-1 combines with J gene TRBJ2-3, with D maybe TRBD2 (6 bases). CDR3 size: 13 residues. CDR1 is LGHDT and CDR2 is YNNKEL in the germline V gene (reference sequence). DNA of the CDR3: TGTACCAGCAGCCAAGGGGAGGCAGATACGCAGTATTTT. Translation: CTSSQGEADTQYF.

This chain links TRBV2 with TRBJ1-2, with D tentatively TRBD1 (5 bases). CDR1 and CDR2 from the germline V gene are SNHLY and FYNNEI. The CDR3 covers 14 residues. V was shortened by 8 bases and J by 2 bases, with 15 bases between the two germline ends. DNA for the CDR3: TGTGCCAGCGTCGAAGAGACAGTCAACTATGGCTACACCTTC. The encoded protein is CASVEETVNYGYTF.

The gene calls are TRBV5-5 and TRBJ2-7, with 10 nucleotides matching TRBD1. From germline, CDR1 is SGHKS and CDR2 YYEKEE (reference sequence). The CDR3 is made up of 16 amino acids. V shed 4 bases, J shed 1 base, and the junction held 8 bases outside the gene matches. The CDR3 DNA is TGTGCCAGCAGCGTACACGCGGGACAGGGGTCCTACGAGCAGTACTTC. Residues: CASSVHAGQGSYEQYF.

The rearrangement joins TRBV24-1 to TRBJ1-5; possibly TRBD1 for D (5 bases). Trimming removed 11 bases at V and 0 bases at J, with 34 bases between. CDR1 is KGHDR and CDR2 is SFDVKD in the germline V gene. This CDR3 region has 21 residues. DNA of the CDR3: TGTGCCAGCAGCCAAGGCGTTCGGGGCAGGGCCCAGAGTTATAGCAATCAGCCCCAGCATTTT. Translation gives CASSQGVRGRAQSYSNQPQHF.

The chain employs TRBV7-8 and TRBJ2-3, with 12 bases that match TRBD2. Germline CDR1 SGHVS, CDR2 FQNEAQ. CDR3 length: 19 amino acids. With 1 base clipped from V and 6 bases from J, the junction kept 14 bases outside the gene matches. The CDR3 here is CASSLGWPSGRAVVDTQYF. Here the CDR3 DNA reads TGTGCCAGCAGCTTAGGCTGGCCTAGCGGGAGGGCCGTTGTTGATACGCAGTATTTT. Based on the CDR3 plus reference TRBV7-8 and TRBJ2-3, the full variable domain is GAGVSQSPRYKVAKRGQDVALRCDPISGHVSLFWYQQALGQGPEFLTYFQNEAQLDKSGLPSDRFFAERPEGSVSTLKIQRTQQEDSAVYLCASSLGWPSGRAVVDTQYFGPGTRLTVL.

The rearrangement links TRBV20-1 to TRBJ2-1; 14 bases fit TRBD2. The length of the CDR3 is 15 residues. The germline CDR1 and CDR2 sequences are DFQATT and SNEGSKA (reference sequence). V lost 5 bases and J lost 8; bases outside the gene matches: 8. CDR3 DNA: TGCAGTGCTTCCGGGACTAGCGGGAGTGTAGATGAGCAGTTCTTC. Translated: CSASGTSGSVDEQFF.

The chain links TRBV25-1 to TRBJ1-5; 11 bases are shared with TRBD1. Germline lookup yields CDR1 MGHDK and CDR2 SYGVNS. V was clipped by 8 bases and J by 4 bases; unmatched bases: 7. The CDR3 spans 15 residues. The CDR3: CASPAGTGGNQPQHF. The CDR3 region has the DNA TGTGCCAGCCCGGCTGGGACAGGGGGTAATCAGCCCCAGCATTTT.

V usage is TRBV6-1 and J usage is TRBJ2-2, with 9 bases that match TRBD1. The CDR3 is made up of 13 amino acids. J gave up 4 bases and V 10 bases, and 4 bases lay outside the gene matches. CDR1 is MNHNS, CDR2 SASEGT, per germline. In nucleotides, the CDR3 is TGTGCCATCGGGGACAGGGTCACCGGGGAGCTGTTTTTT. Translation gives CAIGDRVTGELFF.

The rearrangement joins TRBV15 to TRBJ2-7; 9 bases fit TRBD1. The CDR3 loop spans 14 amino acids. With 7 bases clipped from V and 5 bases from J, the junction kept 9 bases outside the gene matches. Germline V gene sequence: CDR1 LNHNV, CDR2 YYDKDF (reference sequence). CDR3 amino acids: CATNPGQGLDEQYF. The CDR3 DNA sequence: TGTGCCACCAACCCGGGACAGGGATTGGACGAGCAGTACTTC.

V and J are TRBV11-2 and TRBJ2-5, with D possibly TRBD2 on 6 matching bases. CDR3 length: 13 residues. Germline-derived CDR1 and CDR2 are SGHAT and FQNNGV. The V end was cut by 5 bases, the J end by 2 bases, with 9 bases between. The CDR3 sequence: CASSRGIQETQYF. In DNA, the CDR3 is TGTGCCAGCAGCCGGGGGATACAAGAGACCCAGTACTTC. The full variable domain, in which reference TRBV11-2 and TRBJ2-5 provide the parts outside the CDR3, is EAGVAQSPRYKIIEKRQSVAFWCNPISGHATLYWYQQILGQGPKLLIQFQNNGVVDDSQLPKDRFSAERLKGVDSTLKIQPAKLEDSAVYLCASSRGIQETQYFGPGTRLLVL.

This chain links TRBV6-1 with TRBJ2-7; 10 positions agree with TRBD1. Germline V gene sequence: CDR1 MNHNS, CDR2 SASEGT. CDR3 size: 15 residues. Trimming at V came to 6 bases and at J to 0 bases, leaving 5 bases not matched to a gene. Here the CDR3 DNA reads TGTGCCAGCAGATTCGGGACAGGGGTCTCCTACGAGCAGTACTTC. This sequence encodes CASRFGTGVSYEQYF.

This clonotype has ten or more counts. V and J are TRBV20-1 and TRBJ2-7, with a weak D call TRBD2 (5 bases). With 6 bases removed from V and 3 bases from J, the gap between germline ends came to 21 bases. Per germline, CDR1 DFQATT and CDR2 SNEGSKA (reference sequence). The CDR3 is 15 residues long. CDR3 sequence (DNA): TGCAGTGCAGACATCGGGGAGAAAGATCTCTACGAGCAGTACTTC. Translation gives CSADIGEKDLYEQYF.

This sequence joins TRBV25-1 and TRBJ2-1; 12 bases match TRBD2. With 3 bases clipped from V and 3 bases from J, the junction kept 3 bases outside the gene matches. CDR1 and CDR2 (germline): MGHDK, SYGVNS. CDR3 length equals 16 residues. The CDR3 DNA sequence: TGTGCCAGCAGTGAGCGACTAGCGGGGGACTACAATGAGCAGTTCTTC. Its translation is CASSERLAGDYNEQFF.

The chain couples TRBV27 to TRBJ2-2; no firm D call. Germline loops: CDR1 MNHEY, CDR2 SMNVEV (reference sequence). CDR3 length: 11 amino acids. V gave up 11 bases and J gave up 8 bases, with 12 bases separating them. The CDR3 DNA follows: TGTGCCTCCCTGTGGGCGGGGGAGCTGTTTTTT. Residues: CASLWAGELFF.

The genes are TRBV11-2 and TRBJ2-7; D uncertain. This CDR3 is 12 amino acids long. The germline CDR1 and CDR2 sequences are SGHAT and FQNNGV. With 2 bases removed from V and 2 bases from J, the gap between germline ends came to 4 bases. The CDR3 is CASSLSPYEQYF. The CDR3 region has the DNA TGTGCCAGCAGCTTATCCCCCTACGAGCAGTACTTC.

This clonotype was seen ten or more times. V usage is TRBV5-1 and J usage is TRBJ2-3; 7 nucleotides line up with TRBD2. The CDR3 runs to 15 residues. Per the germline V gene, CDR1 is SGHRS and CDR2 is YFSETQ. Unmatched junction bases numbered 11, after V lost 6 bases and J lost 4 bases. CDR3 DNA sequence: TGCGCCAGCACCTCTCGGGGGGAGAACCCAGATACGCAGTATTTT. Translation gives CASTSRGENPDTQYF.

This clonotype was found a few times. DNA of the CDR3: TGTGCCAGCAGCTTGGACCAGGGGGACACTGAAGCTTTCTTT. The encoded protein is CASSLDQGDTEAFF. V and J are TRBV7-2 and TRBJ1-1, with 7 positions matching TRBD1. The CDR3 contains 14 residues. Losses at the gene ends were 3 bases for V and 3 bases for J; bases not matched to a gene: 4. Germline V gene data show CDR1 as SGHTA and CDR2 as FQGNSA.

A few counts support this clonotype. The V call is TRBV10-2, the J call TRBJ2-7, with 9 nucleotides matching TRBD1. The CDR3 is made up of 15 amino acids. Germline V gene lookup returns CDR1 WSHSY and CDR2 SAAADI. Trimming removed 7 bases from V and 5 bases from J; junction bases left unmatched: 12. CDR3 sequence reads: CASNAGTGIRDEQYF. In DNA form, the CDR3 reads TGCGCCAGCAACGCCGGGACAGGGATACGGGACGAGCAGTACTTC.